This T cell receptor (beta chain) was retrieved from a study of T cells after yellow fever vaccination. The CDR3 length is 12 residues. Germline trimming cut 1 base from V and 9 bases from J; bases unmatched to any gene: 1. This clonotype was detected many times. 5'RACE template switching generated TCR cDNA, adding a universal primer site and UMIs. MiXCR, run by TCRdb on the 5' RACE reads, gives a single entry per CDR3 protein. The sample contains some 390,000 distinct CDR3 sequences, 6.2% of which appear only once. This sample comprised PBMCs, obtained 5 days after the yellow fever booster vaccination. The clonotype originates from a man younger than 45 who received the YFV17D yellow fever vaccine. This chain connects TRBV12-3 or TRBV12-4 to TRBJ2-7; 9 nucleotides line up with TRBD1. This chain's CDR3 is CASSLGTGVQYF. CDR3 bases: TGTGCCAGCAGTTTAGGGACAGGGGTGCAGTACTTC.